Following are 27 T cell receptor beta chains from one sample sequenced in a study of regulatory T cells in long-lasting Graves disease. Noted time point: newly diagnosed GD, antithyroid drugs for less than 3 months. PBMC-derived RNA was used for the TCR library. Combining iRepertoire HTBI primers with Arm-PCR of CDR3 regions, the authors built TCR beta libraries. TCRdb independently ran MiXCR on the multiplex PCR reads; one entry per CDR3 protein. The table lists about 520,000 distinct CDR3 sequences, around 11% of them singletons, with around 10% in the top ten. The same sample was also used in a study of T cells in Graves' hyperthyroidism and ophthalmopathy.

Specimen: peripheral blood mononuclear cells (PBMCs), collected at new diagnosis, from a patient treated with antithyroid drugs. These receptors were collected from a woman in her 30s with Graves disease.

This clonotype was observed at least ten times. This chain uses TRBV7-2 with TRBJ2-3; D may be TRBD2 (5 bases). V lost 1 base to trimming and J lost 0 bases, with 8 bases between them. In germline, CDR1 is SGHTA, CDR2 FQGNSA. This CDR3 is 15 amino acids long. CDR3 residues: CASSLGLISTDTQYF. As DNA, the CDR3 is TGTGCCAGCAGCTTAGGACTAATAAGCACAGATACGCAGTATTTT.

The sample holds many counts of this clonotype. In nucleotides, the CDR3 is TGCAGTTCTCAAACCGGACGTAACACTGAAGCTTTCTTT. This codes for CSSQTGRNTEAFF. V is TRBV20-1 and J is TRBJ1-1, with D hard to call. Germline V CDR1 and CDR2: DFQATT, SNEGSKA (reference sequence). Trimming cost V 8 bases and J 2 bases, with 15 bases left between them. The CDR3 is 13 amino acids.

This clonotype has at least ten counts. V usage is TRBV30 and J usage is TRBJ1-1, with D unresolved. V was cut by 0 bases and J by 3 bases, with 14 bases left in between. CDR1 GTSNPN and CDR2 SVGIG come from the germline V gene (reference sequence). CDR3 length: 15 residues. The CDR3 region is CAWSVSGNIDTEAFF. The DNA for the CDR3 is TGTGCCTGGAGTGTAAGCGGGAATATCGACACTGAAGCTTTCTTT.

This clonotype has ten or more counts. CDR3 sequence: CSARDGRDHEKLFF. CDR3 DNA: TGCAGTGCTAGAGATGGGAGGGATCACGAAAAACTGTTTTTT. This rearrangement joins TRBV20-1 to TRBJ1-4, with no clear D. V was pared by 0 bases and J by 8 bases, with 13 bases between. The germline V gene encodes CDR1 DFQATT and CDR2 SNEGSKA (reference sequence). The CDR3 has 14 amino acids.

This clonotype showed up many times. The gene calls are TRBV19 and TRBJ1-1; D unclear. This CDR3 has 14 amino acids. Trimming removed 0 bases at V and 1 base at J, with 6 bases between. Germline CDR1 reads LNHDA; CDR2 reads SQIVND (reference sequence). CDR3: CASSIDWRNTEAFF. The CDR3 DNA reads TGTGCCAGTAGTATAGATTGGAGGAACACTGAAGCTTTCTTT. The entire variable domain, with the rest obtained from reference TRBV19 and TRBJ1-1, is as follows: DGGITQSPKYLFRKEGQNVTLSCEQNLNHDAMYWYRQDPGQGLRLIYYSQIVNDFQKGDIAEGYSVSREKKESFPLTVTSAQKNPTAFYLCASSIDWRNTEAFFGQGTRLTVV.

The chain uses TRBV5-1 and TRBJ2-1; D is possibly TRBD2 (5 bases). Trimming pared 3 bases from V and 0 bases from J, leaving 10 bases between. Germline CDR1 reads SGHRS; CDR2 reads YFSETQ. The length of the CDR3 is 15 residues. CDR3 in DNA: TGCGCCAGCAGCTACGGAGGTCTCTCCTACAATGAGCAGTTCTTC. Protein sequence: CASSYGGLSYNEQFF.

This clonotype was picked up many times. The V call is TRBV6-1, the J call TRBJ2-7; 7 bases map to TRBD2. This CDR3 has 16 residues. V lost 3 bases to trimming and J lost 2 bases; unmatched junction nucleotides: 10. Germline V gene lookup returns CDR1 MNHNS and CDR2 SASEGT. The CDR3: CASSDPRGRGAYEQYF. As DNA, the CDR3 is TGTGCCAGCAGTGACCCTCGCGGGAGAGGCGCCTACGAGCAGTACTTC.

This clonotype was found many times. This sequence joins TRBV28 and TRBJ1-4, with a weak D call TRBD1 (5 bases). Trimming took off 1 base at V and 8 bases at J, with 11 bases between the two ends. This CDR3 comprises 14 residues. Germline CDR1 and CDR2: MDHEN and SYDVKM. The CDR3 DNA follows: TGTGCCAGCAGTTTATCAGGGTCGGAAGAAAAACTGTTTTTT. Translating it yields CASSLSGSEEKLFF.

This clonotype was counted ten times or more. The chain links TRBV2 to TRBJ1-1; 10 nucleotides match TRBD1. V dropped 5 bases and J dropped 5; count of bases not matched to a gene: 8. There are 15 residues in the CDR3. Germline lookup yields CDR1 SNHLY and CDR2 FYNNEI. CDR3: CASSRTGGWGTEAFF. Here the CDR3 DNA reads TGTGCCAGCAGTCGGACAGGGGGTTGGGGGACTGAAGCTTTCTTT.

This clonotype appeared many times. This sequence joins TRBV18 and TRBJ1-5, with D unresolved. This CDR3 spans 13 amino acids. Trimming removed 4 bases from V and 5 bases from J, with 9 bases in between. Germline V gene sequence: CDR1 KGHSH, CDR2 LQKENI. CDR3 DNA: TGTGCCAGCTCACAGAACGGGGATCAGCCCCAGCATTTT. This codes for CASSQNGDQPQHF.

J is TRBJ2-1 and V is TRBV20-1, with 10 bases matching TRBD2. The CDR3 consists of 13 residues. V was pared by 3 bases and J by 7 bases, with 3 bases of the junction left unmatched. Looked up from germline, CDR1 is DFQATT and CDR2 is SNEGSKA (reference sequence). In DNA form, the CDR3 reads TGCAGTGCTAGGGATAGCGGGAGGAATGAGCAGTTCTTC. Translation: CSARDSGRNEQFF.

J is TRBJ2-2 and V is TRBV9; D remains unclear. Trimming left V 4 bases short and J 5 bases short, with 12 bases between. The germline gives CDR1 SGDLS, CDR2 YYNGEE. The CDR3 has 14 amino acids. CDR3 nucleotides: TGTGCCAGCAGCCCGGCAGACTGGACCGGGGAGCTGTTTTTT. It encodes CASSPADWTGELFF.

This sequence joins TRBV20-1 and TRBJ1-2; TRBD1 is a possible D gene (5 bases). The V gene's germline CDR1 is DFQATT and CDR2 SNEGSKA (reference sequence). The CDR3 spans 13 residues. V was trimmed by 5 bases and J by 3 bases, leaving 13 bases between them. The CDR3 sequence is CSAGVGGDYGYTF. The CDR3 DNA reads TGCAGTGCTGGGGTCGGGGGGGACTATGGCTACACCTTC.

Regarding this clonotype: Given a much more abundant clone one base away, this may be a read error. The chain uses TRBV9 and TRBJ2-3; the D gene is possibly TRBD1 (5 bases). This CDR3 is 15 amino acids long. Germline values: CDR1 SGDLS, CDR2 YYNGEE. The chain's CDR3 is CASSARSLTTGTQYF. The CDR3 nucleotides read TGTGCCAGCAGCGCCCGCTCTCTCACCACAGGTACGCAGTATTTT.

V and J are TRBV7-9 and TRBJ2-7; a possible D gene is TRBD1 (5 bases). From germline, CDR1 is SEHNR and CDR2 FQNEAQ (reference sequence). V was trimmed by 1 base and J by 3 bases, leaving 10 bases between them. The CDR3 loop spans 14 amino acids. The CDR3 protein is CASSLDGQSYEQYF. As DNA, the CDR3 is TGTGCCAGCAGCTTAGACGGACAAAGCTACGAGCAGTACTTC.

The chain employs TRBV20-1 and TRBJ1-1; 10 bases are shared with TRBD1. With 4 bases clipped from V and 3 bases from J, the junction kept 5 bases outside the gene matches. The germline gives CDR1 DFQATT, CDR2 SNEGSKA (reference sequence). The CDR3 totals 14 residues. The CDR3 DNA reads TGCAGTGCTAAACCGGGGACAGGGGACACTGAAGCTTTCTTT. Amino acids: CSAKPGTGDTEAFF.

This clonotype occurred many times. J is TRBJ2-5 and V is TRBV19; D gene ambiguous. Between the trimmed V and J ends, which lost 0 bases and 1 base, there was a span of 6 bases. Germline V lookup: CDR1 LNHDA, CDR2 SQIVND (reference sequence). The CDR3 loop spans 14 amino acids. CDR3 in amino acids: CASSIDYFQETQYF. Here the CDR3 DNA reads TGTGCCAGTAGTATAGATTACTTCCAAGAGACCCAGTACTTC.

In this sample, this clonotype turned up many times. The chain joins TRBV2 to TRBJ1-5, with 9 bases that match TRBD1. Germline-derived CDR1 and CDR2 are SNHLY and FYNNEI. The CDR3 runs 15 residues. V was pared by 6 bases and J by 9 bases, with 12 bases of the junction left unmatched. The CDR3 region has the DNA TGTGCCAGCAGAGCGTTGACAGGGGGAAAGGTGCCCCAGCATTTT. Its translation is CASRALTGGKVPQHF.

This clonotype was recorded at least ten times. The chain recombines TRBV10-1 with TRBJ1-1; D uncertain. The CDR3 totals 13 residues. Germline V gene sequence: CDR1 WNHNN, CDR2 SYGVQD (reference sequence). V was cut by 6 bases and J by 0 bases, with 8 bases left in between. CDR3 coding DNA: TGCGCCAGCAGCGGGGAGTTGAACACTGAAGCTTTCTTT. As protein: CASSGELNTEAFF.

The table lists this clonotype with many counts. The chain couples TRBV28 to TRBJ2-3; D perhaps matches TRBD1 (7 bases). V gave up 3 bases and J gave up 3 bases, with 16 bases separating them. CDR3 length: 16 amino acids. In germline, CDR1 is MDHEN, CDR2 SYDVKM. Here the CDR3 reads CASSLGAGGLTDTQYF. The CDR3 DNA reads TGTGCCAGCAGTTTGGGTGCAGGGGGGTTAACAGATACGCAGTATTTT.

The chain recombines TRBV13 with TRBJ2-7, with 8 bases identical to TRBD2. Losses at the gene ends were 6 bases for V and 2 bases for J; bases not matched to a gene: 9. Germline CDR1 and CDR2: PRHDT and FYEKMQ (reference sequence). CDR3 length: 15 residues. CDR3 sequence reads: CASSSSGSDTYEQYF. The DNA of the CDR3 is TGTGCCAGCAGTTCAAGCGGGAGTGATACCTACGAGCAGTACTTC.

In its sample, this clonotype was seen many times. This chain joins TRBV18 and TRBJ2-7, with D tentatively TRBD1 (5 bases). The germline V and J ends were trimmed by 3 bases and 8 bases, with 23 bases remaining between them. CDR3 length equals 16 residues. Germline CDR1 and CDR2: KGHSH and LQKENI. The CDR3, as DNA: TGTGCCAGCTCACCCCCTGGGGCTACATTGTTCTTGCAGCAGTACTTC. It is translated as CASSPPGATLFLQQYF.

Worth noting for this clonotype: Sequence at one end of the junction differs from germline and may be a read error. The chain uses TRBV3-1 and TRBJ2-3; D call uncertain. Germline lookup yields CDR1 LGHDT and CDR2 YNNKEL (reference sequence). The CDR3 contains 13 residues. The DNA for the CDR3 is TGTGCCAACAGCCAAAAGGCCGCGGATACGCAGTATTTT. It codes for CANSQKAADTQYF.

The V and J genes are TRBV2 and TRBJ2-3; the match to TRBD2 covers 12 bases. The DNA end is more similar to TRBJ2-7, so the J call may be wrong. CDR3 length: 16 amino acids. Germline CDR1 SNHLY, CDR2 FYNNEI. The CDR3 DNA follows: TGTGCCAGCAGTGAAGAGGCTAGCGGGAGGGACTACGAGCAGTACTTC. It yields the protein CASSEEASGRDYEQYF.

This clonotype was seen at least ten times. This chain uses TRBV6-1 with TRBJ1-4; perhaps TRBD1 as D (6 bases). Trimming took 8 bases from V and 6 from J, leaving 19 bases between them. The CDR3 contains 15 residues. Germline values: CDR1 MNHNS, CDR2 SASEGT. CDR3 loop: CASGRTWGADEKLFF. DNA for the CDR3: TGTGCCAGCGGACGAACTTGGGGGGCGGATGAAAAACTGTTTTTT.

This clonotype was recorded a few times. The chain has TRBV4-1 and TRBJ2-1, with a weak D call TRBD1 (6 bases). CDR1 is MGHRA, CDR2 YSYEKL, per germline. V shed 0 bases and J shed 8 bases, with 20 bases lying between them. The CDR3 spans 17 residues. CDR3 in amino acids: CASSQDRYRESGDEQFF. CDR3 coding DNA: TGCGCCAGCAGCCAAGATAGGTACAGGGAAAGTGGAGATGAGCAGTTCTTC.

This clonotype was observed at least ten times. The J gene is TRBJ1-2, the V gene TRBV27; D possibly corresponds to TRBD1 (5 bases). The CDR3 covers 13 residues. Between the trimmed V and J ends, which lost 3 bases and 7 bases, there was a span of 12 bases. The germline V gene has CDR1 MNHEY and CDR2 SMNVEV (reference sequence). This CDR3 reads CASSFAGFGGYTF. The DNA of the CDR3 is TGTGCCAGCAGTTTCGCAGGGTTCGGTGGCTACACCTTC.